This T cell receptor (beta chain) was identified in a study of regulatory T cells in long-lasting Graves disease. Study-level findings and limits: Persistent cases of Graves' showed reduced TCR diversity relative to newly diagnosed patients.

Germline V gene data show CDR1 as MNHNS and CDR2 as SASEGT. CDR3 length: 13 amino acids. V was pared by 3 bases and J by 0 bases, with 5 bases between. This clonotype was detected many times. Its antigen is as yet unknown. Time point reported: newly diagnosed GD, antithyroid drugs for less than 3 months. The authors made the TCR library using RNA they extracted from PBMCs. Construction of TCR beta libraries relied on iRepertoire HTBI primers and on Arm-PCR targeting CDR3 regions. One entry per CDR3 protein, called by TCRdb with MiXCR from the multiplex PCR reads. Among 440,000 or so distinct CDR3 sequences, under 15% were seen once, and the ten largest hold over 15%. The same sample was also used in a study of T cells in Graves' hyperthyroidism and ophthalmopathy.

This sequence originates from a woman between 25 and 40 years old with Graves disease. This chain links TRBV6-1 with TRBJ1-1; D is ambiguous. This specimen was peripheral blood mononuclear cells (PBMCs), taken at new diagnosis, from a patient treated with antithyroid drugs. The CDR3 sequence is CASSEAVNTEAFF. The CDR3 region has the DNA TGTGCCAGCAGTGAGGCCGTGAACACTGAAGCTTTCTTT.